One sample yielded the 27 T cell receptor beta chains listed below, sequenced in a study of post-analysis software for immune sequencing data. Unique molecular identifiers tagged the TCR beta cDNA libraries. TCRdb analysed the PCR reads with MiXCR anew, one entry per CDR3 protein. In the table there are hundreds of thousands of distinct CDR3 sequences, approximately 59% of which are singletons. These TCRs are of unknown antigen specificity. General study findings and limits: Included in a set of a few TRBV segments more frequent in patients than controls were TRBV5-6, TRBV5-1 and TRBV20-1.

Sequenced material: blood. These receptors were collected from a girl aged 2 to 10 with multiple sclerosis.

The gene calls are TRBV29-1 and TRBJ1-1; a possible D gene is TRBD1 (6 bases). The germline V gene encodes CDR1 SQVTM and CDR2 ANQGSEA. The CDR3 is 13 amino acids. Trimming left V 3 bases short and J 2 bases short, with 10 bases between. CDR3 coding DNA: TGCAGCGTTGATACAGGGATAAACACTGAAGCTTTCTTT. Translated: CSVDTGINTEAFF. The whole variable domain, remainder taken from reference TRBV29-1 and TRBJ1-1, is SAVISQKPSRDICQRGTSLTIQCQVDSQVTMMFWYRQQPGQSLTLIATANQGSEATYESGFVIDKFPISRPNLTFSTLTVSNMSPEDSSIYLCSVDTGINTEAFFGQGTRLTVV.

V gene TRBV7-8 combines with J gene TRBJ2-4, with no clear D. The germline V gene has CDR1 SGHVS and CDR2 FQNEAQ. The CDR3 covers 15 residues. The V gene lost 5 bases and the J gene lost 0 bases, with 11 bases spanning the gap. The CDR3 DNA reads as TGTGCCAGCAGCCTAACGACATTAGCCAAAAACATTCAGTACTTC. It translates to CASSLTTLAKNIQYF.

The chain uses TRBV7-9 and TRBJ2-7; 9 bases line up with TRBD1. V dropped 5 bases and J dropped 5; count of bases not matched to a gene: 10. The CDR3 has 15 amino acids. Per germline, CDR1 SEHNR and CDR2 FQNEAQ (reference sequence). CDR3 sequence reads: CASSPKGTGYNEQYF. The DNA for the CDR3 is TGTGCCAGCAGCCCTAAGGGGACAGGGTACAACGAGCAGTACTTC.

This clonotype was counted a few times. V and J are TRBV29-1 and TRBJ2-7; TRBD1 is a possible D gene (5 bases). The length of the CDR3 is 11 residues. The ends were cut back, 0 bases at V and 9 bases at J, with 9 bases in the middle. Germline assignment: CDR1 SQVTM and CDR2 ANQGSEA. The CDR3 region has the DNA TGCAGCGTTGAAGATCAGGGCAGGCAGTACTTC. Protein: CSVEDQGRQYF.

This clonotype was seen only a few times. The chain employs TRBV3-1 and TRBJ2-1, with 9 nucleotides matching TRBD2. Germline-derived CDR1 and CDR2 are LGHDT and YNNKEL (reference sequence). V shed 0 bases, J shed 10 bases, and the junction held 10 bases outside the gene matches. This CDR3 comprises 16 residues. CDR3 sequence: CASSQDWGLAGNEQFF. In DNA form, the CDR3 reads TGTGCCAGCAGCCAAGATTGGGGGCTAGCGGGGAACGAGCAGTTCTTC.

The CDR3 loop reads CASSSLPDRNYGYTF. Here the CDR3 DNA reads TGTGCCAGCAGTTCGCTCCCGGACAGGAACTATGGCTACACCTTC. This chain links TRBV27 with TRBJ1-2, with TRBD1 matching 7 bases. The V segment lost 4 bases and the J segment 2 bases; nucleotides outside the gene matches: 7. Germline V CDR1 and CDR2: MNHEY, SMNVEV (reference sequence). The CDR3 runs 15 residues.

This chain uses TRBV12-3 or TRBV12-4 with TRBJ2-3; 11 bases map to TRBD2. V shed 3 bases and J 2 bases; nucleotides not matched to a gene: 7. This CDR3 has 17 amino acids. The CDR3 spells CASSLTLAGGVTDTQYF. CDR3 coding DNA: TGTGCCAGCAGTTTGACCCTAGCGGGAGGTGTCACAGATACGCAGTATTTT.

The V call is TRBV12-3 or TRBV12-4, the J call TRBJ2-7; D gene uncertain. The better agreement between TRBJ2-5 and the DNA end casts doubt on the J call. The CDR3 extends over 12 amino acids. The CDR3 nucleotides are TGTGCCAGCTCTACACGCGAAGAGACCCAGTACTTC. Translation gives CASSTREETQYF.

The CDR3 DNA sequence: TGTGCCAGCAGGTACAGCGGGACCGCCTACAATGAGCAGTTCTTC. Protein sequence: CASRYSGTAYNEQFF. V gene TRBV6-2 or TRBV6-3 combines with J gene TRBJ2-1; the match to TRBD2 covers 7 bases. Germline V gene data show CDR1 as MNHEY and CDR2 as SVGEGT. This CDR3 has 15 residues. The trim removed 6 bases at V and 2 bases at J, leaving 7 bases unmatched.

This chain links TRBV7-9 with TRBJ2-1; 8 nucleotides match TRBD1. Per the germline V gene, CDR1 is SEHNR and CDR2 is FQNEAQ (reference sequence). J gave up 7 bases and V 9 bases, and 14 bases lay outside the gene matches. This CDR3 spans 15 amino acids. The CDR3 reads CASKDRGSMINEQFF. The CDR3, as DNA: TGTGCCAGTAAAGACAGGGGATCTATGATTAATGAGCAGTTCTTC.

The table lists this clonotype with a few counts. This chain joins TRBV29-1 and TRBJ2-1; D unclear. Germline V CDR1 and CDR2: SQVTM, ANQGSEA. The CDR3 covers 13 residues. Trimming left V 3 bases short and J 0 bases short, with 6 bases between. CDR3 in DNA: TGCAGCGTTGAGCACCGCTCCTACAATGAGCAGTTCTTC. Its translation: CSVEHRSYNEQFF.

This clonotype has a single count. The CDR3 nucleotides are TGTGCCAGCAGGTGGGACAGCCAATTCTTCCAAGAGACCCAGTACTTC. This encodes CASRWDSQFFQETQYF. The chain uses TRBV7-9 and TRBJ2-5; TRBD1 agrees at 7 bases. The V gene's germline CDR1 is SEHNR and CDR2 FQNEAQ (reference sequence). The CDR3 runs to 16 residues. J lost 1 base, V lost 6 bases, and 11 bases had no gene match.

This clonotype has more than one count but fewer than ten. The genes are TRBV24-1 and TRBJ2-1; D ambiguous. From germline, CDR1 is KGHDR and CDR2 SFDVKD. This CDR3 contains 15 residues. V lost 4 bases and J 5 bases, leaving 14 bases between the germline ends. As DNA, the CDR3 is TGTGCCACCAGTGAAATGGGGTTGGACGACAATGAGCAGTTCTTC. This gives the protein CATSEMGLDDNEQFF.

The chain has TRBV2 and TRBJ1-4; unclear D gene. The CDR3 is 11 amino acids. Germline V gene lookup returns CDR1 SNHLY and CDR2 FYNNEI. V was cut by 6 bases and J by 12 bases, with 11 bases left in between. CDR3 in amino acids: CASRPDGELFF. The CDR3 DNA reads TGTGCCAGCAGGCCGGACGGGGAACTGTTTTTT.

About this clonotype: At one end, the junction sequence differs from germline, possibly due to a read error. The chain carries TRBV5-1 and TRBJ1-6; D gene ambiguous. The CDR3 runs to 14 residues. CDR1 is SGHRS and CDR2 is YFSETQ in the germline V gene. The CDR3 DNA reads TGCGCTAGCAGCCCGGGTCCCCCTGGATCACCCCTCCACTTT. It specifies CASSPGPPGSPLHF.

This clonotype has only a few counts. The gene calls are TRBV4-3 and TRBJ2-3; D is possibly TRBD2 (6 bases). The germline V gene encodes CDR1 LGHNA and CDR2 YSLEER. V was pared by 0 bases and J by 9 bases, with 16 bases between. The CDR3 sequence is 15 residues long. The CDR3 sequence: CASSQDQAAEGTQYF. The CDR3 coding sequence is TGCGCCAGCAGCCAAGACCAGGCGGCGGAGGGGACGCAGTATTTT.

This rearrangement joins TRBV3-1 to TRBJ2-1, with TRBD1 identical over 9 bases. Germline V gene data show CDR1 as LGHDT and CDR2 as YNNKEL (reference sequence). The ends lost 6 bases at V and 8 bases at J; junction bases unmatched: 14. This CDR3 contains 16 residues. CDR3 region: CASRRTGTGLFDEQFF. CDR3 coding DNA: TGTGCCAGCAGACGAACCGGGACAGGGTTGTTCGATGAGCAGTTCTTC.

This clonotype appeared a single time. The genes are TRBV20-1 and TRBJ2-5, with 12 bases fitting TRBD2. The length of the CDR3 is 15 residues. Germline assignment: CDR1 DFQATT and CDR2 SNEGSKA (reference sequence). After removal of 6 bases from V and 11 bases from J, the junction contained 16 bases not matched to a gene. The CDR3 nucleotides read TGCAGTGCGCCCCTAGCGGGAGGGCACTACAATGAGCAGTACTTC. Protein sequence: CSAPLAGGHYNEQYF.

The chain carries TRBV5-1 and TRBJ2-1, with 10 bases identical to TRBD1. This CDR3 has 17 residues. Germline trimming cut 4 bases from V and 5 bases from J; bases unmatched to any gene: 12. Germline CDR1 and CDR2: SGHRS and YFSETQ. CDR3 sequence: CASSKIPGQGTDNEQFF. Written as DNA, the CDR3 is TGCGCCAGCAGCAAGATACCGGGACAGGGGACCGACAATGAGCAGTTCTTC.

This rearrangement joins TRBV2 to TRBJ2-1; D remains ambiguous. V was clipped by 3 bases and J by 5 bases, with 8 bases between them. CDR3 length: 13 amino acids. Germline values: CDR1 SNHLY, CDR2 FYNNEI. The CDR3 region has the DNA TGTGCCAGCAGTGACGGCCTTAACAATGAGCAGTTCTTC. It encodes CASSDGLNNEQFF.

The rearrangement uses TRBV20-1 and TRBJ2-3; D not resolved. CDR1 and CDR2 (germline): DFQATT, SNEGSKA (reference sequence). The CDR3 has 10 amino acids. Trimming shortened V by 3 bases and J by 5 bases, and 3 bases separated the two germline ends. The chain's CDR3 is CSASEDTQYF. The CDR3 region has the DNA TGCAGTGCTAGTGAAGATACGCAGTATTTT.

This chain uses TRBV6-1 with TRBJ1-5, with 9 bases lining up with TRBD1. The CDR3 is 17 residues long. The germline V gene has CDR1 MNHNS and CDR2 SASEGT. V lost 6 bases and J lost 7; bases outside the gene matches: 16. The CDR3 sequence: CASSRIIQGATIQPQHF. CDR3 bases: TGTGCCAGCAGCCGAATTATACAGGGGGCGACCATACAGCCCCAGCATTTT.

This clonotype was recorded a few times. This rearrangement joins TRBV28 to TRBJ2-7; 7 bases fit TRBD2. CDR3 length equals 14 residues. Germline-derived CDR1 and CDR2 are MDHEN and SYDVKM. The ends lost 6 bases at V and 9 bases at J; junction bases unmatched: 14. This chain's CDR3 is CASRDALALSVQYF. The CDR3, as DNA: TGTGCCAGCAGGGATGCACTAGCGCTTTCTGTGCAGTACTTC.

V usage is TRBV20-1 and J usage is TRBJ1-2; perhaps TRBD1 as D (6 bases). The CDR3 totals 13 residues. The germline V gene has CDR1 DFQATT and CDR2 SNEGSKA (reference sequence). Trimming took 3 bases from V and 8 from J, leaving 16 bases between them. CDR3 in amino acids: CSASTQGTHGYTF. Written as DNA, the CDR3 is TGCAGTGCTAGTACACAGGGCACTCACGGCTACACCTTC.

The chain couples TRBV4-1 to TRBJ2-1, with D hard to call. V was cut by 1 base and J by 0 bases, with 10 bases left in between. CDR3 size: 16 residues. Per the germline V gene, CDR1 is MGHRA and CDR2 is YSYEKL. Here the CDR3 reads CASSQGPLSSYNEQFF. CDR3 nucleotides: TGCGCCAGCAGCCAAGGACCCCTGAGCTCCTACAATGAGCAGTTCTTC.

The CDR3 region is CASRLEEETQYF. The CDR3 nucleotides read TGTGCCAGCCGACTAGAGGAGGAGACCCAGTACTTC. This chain uses TRBV18 with TRBJ2-5, with a tentative D call TRBD2 (6 bases). The V end lost 8 bases, the J end lost 5 bases, and 12 bases lay between the germline ends. The CDR3 has 12 amino acids. Germline V gene sequence: CDR1 KGHSH, CDR2 LQKENI.

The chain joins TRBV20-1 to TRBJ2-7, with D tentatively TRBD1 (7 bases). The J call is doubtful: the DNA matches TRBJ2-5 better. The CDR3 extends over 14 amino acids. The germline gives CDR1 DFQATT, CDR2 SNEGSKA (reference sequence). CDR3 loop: CSAPRQGGQETQYF. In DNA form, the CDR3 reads TGCAGTGCCCCTAGACAGGGAGGCCAAGAGACCCAGTACTTC.